This T cell receptor beta chain was recovered during a study of persistence of HIV-infected CD4 T cells. Details on this clone: Antigen specificity is unknown.

The J segment lost 5 bases and the V segment lost 0 bases, leaving 15 bases of the junction unmatched. Germline CDR1 reads SGHTA; CDR2 reads FQGTGA. CDR3 size: 19 residues. The stimulus was an HIV-1 Gag 15-mer peptide pool, 0.85 to 1 ug/peptide/mL. CD40L/CD69 double-negative CD45RO-high memory CD4+ T cells were collected. For at least 4 years, plasma HIV-1 RNA was undetectable (<50 copies/mL). Donors had CD4+ T cell counts above 400 cells/uL and were CMV-seropositive. The libraries were made with immunoSEQ version 4 in survey mode. Each sample used up to 1 ug genomic DNA diluted to around 9.9 ng/uL. Using immunoSEQ multiplex PCR, the repertoire was profiled, and TCRdb retains in-frame clones only, with some absent. The profile covers about 36,000 clones, with more than 75% appearing a single time and around 5% taken by the ten largest.

V and J are TRBV7-3 and TRBJ2-2; 7 bases are a match to TRBD1. The specimen was cultured CD4+ T cells from PBMCs, collected from a patient who received antiretroviral therapy. This clonotype originated in an adult with HIV. The donor label of this sample is uncertain. The CDR3: CASSLTPTGREGRTGELFF. The CDR3 region has the DNA TGTGCCAGCAGCTTAACACCGACAGGGAGAGAGGGAAGGACCGGGGAGCTGTTTTTT.